The T cell receptor (beta chain) under discussion was sequenced for a study of T cells in Graves' hyperthyroidism and ophthalmopathy. General study results and limits: Ophthalmopathy and stable hyperthyroidism were told apart by a 13 V-J model.

RNA transcripts were the template for amplifying TCR beta CDR3 regions. RT-PCR in the first round (using the HTBI primer set) targeted the TCR CDR3. TCRdb reprocessed the multiplex PCR reads via MiXCR and lists one record per CDR3 protein. The sample lists over 150,000 distinct CDR3 sequences, 15% to 20% seen once, with 29% in the top ten. The CDR3 is made up of 15 amino acids. Germline assignment: CDR1 DFQATT and CDR2 SNEGSKA (reference sequence). Trimming pared 0 bases from V and 3 bases from J, leaving 12 bases between. An approximately 10 ml volume of fresh peripheral blood provided the PBMCs. In this sample, this clonotype turned up many times. Its antigen is undetermined.

This receptor was obtained from a woman in her forties or fifties with Graves' hyperthyroidism. V gene TRBV20-1 combines with J gene TRBJ1-5, with D possibly being TRBD1 (6 bases). Sequencing was done on a sample of blood. The CDR3 protein is CSARDLGDINQPQHF. CDR3 nucleotides: TGCAGTGCTAGAGATCTAGGGGACATCAATCAGCCCCAGCATTTT.